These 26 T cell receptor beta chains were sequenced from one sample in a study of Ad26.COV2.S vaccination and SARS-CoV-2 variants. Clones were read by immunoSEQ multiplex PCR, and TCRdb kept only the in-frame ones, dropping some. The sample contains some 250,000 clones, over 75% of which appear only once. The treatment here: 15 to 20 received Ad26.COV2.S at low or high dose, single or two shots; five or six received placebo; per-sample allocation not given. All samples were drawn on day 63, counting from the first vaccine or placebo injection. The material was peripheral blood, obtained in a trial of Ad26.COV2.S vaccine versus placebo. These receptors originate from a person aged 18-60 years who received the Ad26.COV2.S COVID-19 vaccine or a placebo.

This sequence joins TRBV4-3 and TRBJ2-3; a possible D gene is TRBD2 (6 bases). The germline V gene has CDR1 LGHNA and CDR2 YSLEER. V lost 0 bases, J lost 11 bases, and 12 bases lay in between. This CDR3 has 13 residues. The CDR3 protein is CASSQDRGVEQYF. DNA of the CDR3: TGCGCCAGCAGCCAAGATCGCGGGGTTGAGCAGTATTTT.

For the CDR3, the DNA is TGTGCCAGCAGTTTCACGGAGGACTTGAACACTGAAGCTTTCTTT. This codes for CASSFTEDLNTEAFF. The chain is built from TRBV27 and TRBJ1-1; D is unresolved. CDR1 and CDR2 from the germline V gene are MNHEY and SMNVEV (reference sequence). This CDR3 spans 15 amino acids. V lost 3 bases and J lost 0, with 11 bases in between.

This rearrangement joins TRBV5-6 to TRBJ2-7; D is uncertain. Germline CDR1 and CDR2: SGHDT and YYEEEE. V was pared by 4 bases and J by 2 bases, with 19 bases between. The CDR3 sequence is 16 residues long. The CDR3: CASSPGRLMATYEQYF. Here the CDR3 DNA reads TGTGCCAGCAGCCCTGGTCGCCTAATGGCAACCTACGAGCAGTACTTC.

The CDR3 loop reads CASTGPGKSEQYF. CDR3 DNA: TGTGCCAGCACTGGGCCAGGGAAGAGCGAGCAGTACTTC. This sequence joins TRBV6-5 and TRBJ2-7; perhaps TRBD1 as D (5 bases). The CDR3 sequence is 13 residues long. The germline gives CDR1 MNHEY, CDR2 SVGAGI. The germline V and J ends were trimmed by 7 bases and 6 bases, with 16 bases remaining between them.

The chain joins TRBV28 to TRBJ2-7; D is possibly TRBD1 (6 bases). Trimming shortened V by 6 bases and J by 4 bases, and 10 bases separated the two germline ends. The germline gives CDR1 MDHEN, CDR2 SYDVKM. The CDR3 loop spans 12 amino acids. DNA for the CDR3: TGTGCCAGCAGACGGGACACTTACGAGCAGTACTTC. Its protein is CASRRDTYEQYF.

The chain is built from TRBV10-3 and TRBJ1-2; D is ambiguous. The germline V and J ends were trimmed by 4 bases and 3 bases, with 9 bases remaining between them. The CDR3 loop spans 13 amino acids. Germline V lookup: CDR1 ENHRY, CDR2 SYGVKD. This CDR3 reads CAISGAGYYGYTF. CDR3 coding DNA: TGTGCCATCAGTGGGGCCGGTTACTATGGCTACACCTTC.

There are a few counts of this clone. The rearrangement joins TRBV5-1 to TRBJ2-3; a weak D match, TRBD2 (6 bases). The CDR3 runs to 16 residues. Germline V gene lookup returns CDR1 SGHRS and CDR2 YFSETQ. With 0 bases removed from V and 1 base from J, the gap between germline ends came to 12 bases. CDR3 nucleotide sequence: TGCGCCAGCAGCTTGGGGCTAGCGATCCGCACAGATACGCAGTATTTT. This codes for CASSLGLAIRTDTQYF.

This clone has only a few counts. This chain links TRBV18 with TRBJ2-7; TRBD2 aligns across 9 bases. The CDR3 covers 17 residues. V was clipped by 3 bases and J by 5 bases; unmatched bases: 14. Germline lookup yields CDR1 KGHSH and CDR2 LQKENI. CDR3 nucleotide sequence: TGTGCCAGCTCACCCATGACTAGCGGCCCAACCCACCACGAGCAGTACTTC. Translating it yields CASSPMTSGPTHHEQYF.

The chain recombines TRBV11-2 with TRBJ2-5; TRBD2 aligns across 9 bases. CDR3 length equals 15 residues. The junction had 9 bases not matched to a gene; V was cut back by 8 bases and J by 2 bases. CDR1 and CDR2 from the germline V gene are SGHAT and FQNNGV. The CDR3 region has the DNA TGTGCCAGCGGCAAGCGGGGGGCCTGGCAAGAGACCCAGTACTTC. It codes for CASGKRGAWQETQYF.

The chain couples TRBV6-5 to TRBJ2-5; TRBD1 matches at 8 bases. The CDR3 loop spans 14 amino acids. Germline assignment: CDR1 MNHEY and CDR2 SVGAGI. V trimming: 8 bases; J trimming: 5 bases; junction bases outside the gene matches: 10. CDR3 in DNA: TGTGCCAGCCGACACCTCCAGGGGGCCGAGACCCAGTACTTC. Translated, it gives CASRHLQGAETQYF.

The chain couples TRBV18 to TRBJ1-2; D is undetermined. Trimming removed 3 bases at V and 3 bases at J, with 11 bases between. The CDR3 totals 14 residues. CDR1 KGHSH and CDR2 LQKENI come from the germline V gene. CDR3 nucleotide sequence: TGTGCCAGCTCACCTAATCATCCCTACTATGGCTACACCTTC. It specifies CASSPNHPYYGYTF.

CDR3 in amino acids: CASSPISLGGTDTQYF. The DNA of the CDR3 is TGTGCCAGCAGCCCCATATCCCTTGGGGGGACAGATACGCAGTATTTT. The chain employs TRBV7-3 and TRBJ2-3; a weak D match, TRBD2 (6 bases). This CDR3 region has 16 residues. V dropped 5 bases and J dropped 3 bases, with 18 bases sitting between them. CDR1 is SGHTA, CDR2 FQGTGA, per germline.

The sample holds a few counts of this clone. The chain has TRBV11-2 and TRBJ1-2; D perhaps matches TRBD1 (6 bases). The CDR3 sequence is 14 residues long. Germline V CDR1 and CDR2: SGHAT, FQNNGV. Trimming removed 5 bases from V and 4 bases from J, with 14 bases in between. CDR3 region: CASSPAGGPYGYTF. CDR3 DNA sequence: TGTGCCAGCAGCCCTGCCGGGGGCCCCTATGGCTACACCTTC.

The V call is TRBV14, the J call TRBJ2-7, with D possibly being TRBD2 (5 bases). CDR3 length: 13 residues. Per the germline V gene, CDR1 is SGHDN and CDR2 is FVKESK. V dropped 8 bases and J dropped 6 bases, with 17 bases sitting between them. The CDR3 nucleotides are TGTGCCAGCCACCCTGCGGGCGGGCGCGAGCAGTACTTC. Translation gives CASHPAGGREQYF.

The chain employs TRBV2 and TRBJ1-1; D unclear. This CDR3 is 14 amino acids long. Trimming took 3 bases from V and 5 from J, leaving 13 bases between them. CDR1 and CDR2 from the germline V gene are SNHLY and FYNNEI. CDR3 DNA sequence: TGTGCCAGCAGTGATTGCAGAGGGCCGACTGAAGCTTTCTTT. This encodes CASSDCRGPTEAFF.

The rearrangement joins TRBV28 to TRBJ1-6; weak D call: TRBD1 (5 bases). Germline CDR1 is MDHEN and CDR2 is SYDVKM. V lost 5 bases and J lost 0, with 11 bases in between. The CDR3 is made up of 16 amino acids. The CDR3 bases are TGTGCCAGCAGTACCCGACAGAGCTCCTATAATTCACCCCTCCACTTT. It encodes CASSTRQSSYNSPLHF.

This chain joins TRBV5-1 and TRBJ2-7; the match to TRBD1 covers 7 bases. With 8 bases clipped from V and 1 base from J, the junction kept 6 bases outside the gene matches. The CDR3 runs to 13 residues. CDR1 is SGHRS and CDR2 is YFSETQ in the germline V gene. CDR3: CASQLGQSYEQYF. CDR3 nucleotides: TGCGCCAGTCAGTTGGGACAGTCCTACGAGCAGTACTTC. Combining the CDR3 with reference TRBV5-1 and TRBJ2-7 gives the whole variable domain KAGVTQTPRYLIKTRGQQVTLSCSPISGHRSVSWYQQTPGQGLQFLFEYFSETQRNKGNFPGRFSGRQFSNSRSEMNVSTLELGDSALYLCASQLGQSYEQYFGPGTRLTVT.

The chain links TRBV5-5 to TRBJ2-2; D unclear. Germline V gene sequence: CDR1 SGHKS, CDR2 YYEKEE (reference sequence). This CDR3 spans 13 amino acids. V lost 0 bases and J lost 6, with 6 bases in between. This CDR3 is CASSLEASGELFF. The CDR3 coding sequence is TGTGCCAGCAGCTTGGAGGCGTCCGGGGAGCTGTTTTTT.

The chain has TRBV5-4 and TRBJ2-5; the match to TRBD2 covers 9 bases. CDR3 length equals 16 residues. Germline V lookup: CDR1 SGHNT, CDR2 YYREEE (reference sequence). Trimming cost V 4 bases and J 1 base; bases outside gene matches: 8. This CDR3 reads CASSPAGLALQETQYF. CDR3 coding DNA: TGTGCCAGCAGCCCCGCGGGACTAGCTCTCCAAGAGACCCAGTACTTC.

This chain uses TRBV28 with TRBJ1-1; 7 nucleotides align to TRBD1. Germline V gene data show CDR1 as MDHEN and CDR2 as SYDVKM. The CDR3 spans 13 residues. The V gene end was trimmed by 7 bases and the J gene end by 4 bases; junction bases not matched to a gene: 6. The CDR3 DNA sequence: TGTGCCAGCACTCCGGGACAGCTCACTGAAGCTTTCTTT. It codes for CASTPGQLTEAFF. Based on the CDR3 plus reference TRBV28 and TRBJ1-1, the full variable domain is DVKVTQSSRYLVKRTGEKVFLECVQDMDHENMFWYRQDPGLGLRLIYFSYDVKMKEKGDIPEGYSVSREKKERFSLILESASTNQTSMYLCASTPGQLTEAFFGQGTRLTVV.

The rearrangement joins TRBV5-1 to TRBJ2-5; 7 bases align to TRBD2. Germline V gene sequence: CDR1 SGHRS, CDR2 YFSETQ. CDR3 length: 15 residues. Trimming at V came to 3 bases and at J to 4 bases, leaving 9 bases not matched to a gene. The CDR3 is CASSSTLTSRETQYF. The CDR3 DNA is TGCGCCAGCAGCTCTACTCTGACTAGCCGAGAGACCCAGTACTTC.

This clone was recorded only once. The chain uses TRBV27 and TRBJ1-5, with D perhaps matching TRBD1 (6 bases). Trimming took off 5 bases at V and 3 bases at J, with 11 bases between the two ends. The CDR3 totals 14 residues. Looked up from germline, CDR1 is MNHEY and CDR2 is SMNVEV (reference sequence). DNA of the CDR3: TGTGCCAGCAGTCCCGGACAGTACAATCAGCCCCAGCATTTT. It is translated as CASSPGQYNQPQHF.

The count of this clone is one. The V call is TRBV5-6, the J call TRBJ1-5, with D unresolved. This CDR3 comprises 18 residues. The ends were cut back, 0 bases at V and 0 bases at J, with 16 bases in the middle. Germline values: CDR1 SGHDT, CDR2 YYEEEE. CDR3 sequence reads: CASSLGGPHTSSNQPQHF. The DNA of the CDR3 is TGTGCCAGCAGCTTGGGAGGGCCGCACACCTCTAGCAATCAGCCCCAGCATTTT.

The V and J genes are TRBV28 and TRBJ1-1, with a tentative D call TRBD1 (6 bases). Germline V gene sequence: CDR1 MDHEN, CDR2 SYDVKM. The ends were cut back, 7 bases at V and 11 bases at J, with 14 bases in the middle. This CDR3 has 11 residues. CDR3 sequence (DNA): TGTGCCAGCACCGGCCAGGGGAAGGCTTTCTTT. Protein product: CASTGQGKAFF.

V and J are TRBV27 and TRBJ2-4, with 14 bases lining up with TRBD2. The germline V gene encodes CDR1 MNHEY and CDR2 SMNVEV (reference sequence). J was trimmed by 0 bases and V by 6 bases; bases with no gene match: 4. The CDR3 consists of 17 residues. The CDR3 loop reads CASRGLAGDLAKNIQYF. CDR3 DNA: TGTGCCAGCAGGGGACTAGCGGGGGACCTAGCCAAAAACATTCAGTACTTC.

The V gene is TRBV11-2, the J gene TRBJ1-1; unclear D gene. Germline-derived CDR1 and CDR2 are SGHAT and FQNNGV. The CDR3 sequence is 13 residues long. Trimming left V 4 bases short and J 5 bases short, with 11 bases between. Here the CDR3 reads CASSSTPRTEAFF. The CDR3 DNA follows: TGTGCCAGCAGCTCAACTCCGAGAACTGAAGCTTTCTTT.